This TCR beta chain was identified in a study of response to subunit inactivated influenza vaccine. TCRdb reprocessed the RT-PCR reads via MiXCR and lists one record per CDR3 protein. Of approximately 520,000 distinct CDR3 sequences listed, 25% were seen once; the top ten hold approximately 2%. The V gene end was trimmed by 0 bases and the J gene end by 8 bases; junction bases not matched to a gene: 7. There are 14 residues in the CDR3. Germline-derived CDR1 and CDR2 are DFQATT and SNEGSKA (reference sequence). The sequencing here drew on CD4+ T cells sorted from PBMCs, taken roughly 5 days after vaccination. The sequence was collected from a man between 50 and 59 years old who received an inactivated influenza vaccine. The rearrangement joins TRBV20-1 to TRBJ2-1, with TRBD2 matching 7 bases. The CDR3 here is CSARDSKGLHEQFF. The CDR3 region has the DNA TGCAGTGCTAGAGATTCAAAGGGACTACATGAGCAGTTCTTC.